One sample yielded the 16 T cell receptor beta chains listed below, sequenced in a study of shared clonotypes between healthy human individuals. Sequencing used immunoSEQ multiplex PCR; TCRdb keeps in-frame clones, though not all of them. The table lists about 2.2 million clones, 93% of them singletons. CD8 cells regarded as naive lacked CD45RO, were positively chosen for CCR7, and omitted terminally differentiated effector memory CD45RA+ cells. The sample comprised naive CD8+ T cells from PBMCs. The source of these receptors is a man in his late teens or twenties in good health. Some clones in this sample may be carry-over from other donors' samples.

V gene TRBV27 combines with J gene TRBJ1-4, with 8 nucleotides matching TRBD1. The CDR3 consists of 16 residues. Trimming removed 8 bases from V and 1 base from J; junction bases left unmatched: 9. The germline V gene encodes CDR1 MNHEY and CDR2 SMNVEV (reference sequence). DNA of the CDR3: TGTGCCAGCGGACACCTTACAGGGGGAACTAATGAAAAACTGTTTTTT. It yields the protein CASGHLTGGTNEKLFF.

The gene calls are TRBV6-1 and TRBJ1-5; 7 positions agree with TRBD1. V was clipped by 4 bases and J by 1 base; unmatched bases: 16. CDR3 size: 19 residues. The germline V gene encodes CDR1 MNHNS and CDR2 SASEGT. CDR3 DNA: TGTGCCAGCAGTGGACAGGGATGGCGACCGACTGGAAGCAATCAGCCCCAGCATTTT. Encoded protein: CASSGQGWRPTGSNQPQHF.

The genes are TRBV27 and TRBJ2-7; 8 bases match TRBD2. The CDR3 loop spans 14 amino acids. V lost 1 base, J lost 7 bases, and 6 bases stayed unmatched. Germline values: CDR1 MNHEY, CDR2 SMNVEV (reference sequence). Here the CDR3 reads CASSLFGRASEQYF. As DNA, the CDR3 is TGTGCCAGCAGTTTATTCGGGAGGGCCAGTGAGCAGTACTTC.

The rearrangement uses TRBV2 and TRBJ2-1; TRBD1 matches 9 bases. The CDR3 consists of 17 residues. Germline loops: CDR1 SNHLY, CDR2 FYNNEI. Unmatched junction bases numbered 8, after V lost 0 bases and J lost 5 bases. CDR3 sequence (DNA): TGTGCCAGCAGTGAAGCGGGCCCCCGGACAGGGGACAATGAGCAGTTCTTC. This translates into CASSEAGPRTGDNEQFF. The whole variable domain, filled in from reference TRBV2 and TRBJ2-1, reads EPEVTQTPSHQVTQMGQEVILRCVPISNHLYFYWYRQILGQKVEFLVSFYNNEISEKSEIFDDQFSVERPDGSNFTLKIRSTKLEDSAMYFCASSEAGPRTGDNEQFFGPGTRLTVL.

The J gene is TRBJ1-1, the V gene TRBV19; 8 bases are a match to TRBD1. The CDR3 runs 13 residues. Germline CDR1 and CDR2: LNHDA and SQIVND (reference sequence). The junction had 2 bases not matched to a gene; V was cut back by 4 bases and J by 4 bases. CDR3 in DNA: TGTGCCAGTAGTAGTACAGGGGGCACTGAAGCTTTCTTT. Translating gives CASSSTGGTEAFF. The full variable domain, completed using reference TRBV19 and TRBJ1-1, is DGGITQSPKYLFRKEGQNVTLSCEQNLNHDAMYWYRQDPGQGLRLIYYSQIVNDFQKGDIAEGYSVSREKKESFPLTVTSAQKNPTAFYLCASSSTGGTEAFFGQGTRLTVV.

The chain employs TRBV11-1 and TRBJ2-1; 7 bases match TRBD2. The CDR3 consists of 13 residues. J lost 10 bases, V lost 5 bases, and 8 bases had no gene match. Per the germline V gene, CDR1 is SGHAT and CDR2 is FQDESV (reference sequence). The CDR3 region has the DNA TGTGCCAGCAGCCCGCGGGAGCTCGGGGAGCAGTTCTTC. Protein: CASSPRELGEQFF.

The CDR3 sequence is CATRLWGPGEQYF. The CDR3 DNA is TGTGCCACCCGACTTTGGGGGCCAGGCGAGCAGTACTTC. The chain links TRBV28 to TRBJ2-7; D might be TRBD1 (6 bases). Trimming took off 10 bases at V and 6 bases at J, with 19 bases between the two ends. This CDR3 region has 13 residues. Germline CDR1 and CDR2: MDHEN and SYDVKM.

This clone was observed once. The CDR3 is CASGSGTSGGGNEQFF. The CDR3 DNA is TGTGCTAGTGGATCCGGGACTAGCGGGGGGGGCAATGAGCAGTTCTTC. This chain links TRBV12-5 with TRBJ2-1; the match to TRBD2 covers 16 bases. V gave up 6 bases and J gave up 6 bases; unmatched junction bases: 5. The CDR3 contains 16 residues. CDR1 and CDR2 from the germline V gene are LGHNT and FRNRAP.

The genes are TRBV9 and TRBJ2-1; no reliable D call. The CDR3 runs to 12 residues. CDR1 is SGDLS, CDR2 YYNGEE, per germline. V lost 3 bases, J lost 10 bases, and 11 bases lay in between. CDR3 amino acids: CASSEGGPEQFF. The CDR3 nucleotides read TGTGCCAGCAGCGAGGGTGGACCCGAGCAGTTCTTC.

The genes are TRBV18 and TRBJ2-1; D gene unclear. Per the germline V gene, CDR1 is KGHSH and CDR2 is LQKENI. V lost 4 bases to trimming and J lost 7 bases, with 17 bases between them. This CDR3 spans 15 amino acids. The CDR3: CASSLGDSRKNEQFF. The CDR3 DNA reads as TGTGCCAGCTCACTGGGCGACTCACGGAAAAATGAGCAGTTCTTC. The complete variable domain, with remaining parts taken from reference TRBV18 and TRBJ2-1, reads NAGVMQNPRHLVRRRGQEARLRCSPMKGHSHVYWYRQLPEEGLKFMVYLQKENIIDESGMPKERFSAEFPKEGPSILRIQQVVRGDSAAYFCASSLGDSRKNEQFFGPGTRLTVL.

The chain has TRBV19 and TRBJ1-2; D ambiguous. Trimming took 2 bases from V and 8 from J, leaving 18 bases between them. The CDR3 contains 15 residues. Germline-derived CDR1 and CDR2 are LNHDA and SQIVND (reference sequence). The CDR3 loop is CASSIIRGAAAGYTF. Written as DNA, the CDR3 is TGTGCCAGTAGTATAATTCGGGGAGCTGCTGCGGGCTACACCTTC.

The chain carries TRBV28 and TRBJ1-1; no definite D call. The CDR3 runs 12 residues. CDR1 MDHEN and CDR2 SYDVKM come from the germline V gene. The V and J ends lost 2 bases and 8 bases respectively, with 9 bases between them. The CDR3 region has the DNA TGTGCCAGCAGTTTACGCCGGCAGGAAGCTTTCTTT. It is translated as CASSLRRQEAFF.

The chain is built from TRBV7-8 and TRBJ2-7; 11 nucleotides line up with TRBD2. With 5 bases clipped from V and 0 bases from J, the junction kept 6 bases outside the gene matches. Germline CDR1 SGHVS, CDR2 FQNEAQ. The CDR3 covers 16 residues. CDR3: CASSRGTSGISYEQYF. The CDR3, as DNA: TGTGCCAGCAGCCGAGGGACTAGCGGTATCTCCTACGAGCAGTACTTC.

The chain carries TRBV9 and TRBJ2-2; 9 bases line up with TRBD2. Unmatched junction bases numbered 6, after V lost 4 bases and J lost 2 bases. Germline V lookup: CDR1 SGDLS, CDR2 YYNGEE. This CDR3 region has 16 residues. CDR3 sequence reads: CASSSRSGRNTGELFF. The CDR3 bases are TGTGCCAGCAGCTCTCGTAGCGGGAGAAACACCGGGGAGCTGTTTTTT.

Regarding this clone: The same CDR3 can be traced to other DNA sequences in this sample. The CDR3 loop is CASSLSGAGYEQYF. The DNA of the CDR3 is TGTGCCAGCAGTTTATCGGGGGCAGGTTACGAGCAGTACTTC. This chain uses TRBV27 with TRBJ2-7, with a possible D match to TRBD1 (6 bases). The CDR3 has 14 amino acids. The germline V gene has CDR1 MNHEY and CDR2 SMNVEV (reference sequence). V lost 0 bases to trimming and J lost 4 bases, with 10 bases between them.

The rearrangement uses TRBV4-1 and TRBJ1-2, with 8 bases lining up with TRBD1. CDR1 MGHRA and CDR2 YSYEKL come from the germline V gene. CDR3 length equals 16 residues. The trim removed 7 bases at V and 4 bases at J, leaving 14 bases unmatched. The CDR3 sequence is CASTMIGPGGTYGYTF. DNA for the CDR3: TGCGCCAGCACTATGATCGGGCCAGGGGGCACCTATGGCTACACCTTC.